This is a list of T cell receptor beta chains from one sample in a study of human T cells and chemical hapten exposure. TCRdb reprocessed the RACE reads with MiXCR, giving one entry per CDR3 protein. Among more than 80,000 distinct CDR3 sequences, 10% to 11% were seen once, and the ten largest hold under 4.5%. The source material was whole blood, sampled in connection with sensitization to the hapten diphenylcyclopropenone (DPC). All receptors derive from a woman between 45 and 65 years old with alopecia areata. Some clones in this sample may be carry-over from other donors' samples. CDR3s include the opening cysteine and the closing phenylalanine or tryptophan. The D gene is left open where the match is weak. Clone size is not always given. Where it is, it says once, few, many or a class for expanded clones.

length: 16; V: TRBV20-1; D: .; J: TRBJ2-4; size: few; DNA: TGCAGTGCTAGAGATCCTGACAGCCGCTTAAAAAACATTCAGTACTTC; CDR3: CSARDPDSRLKNIQYF
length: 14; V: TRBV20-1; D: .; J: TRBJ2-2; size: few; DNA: TGCAGTGCTCCGGACATTCGGAACACCGGGGAGCTGTTTTTT; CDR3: CSAPDIRNTGELFF
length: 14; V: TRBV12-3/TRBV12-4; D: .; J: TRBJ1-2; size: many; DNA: TGTGCCAGCAGGGACGGACACCTCCTCTATGGCTACACCTTC; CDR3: CASRDGHLLYGYTF
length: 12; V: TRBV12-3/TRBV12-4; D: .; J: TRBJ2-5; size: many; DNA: TGTGCCAGCACCCCCTCGGGAGAGACCCAGTACTTC; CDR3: CASTPSGETQYF
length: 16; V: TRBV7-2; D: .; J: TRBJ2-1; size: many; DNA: TGTGCCAGCAGCTTAGCAGGGGCCAGCTCCTACAATGAGCAGTTCTTC; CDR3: CASSLAGASSYNEQFF
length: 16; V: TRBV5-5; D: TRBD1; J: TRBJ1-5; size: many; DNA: TGTGCCAGCAGCTTGGTAGCCCAGGGGGCGAATCAGCCCCAGCATTTT; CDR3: CASSLVAQGANQPQHF
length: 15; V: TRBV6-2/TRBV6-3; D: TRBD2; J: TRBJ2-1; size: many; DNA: TGTGCCAGCAGTTATAGGGCTAGCGGGAGCCAGAAGCAGTTCTTC; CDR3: CASSYRASGSQKQFF
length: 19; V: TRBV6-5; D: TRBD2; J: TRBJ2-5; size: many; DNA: TGTGCCAGCAGTTACCGCGGGACTAGCGCAAGAGTCTCCCAAGAGACCCAGTACTTC; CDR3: CASSYRGTSARVSQETQYF
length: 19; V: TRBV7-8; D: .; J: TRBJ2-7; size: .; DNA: TGTGCCAGCAGCTTCACTGTCAGCGCTCCCAACGGCGGCTCCTACGAGCAGTACTTC; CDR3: CASSFTVSAPNGGSYEQYF
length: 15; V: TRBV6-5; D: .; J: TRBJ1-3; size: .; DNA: TGTGCCAGCAGTTACTCGGCAGGGGTCGGAAACACCATATATTTT; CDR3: CASSYSAGVGNTIYF
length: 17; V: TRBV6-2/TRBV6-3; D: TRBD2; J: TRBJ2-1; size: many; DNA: TGTGCCAGCAGTTCCCCCGCGACTAGCGATAGCTACAATGAGCAGTTCTTC; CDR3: CASSSPATSDSYNEQFF
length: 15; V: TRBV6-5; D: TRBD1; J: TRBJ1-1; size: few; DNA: TGTGCCAGCAGGGCAGGGGGGGCGACGAACACTGAAGCTTTCTTT; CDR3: CASRAGGATNTEAFF
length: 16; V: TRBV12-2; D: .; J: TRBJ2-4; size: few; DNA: TGTGCAAGTCGCAGGGACAGACTTCTAGCCAAAAACATTCAGTACTTC; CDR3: CASRRDRLLAKNIQYF
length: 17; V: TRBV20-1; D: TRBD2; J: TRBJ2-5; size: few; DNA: TGCAGTGCTAGATCGACCCCCTCTAGCGGCCTCCAAGAGACCCAGTACTTC; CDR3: CSARSTPSSGLQETQYF
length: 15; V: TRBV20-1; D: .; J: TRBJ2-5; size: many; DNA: TGCAGTGCACCAGACTGGGCTCTTGGGGTCGAGACCCAGTACTTC; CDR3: CSAPDWALGVETQYF
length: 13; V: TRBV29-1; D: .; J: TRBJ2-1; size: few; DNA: TGCAGCGTTGAAGGGCAGGCGATCAATGAGCAGTTCTTC; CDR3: CSVEGQAINEQFF
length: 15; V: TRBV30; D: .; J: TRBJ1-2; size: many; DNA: TGTGCCTGGAGTGGTGACAGATCCCGAAACTATGGCTACACCTTC; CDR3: CAWSGDRSRNYGYTF
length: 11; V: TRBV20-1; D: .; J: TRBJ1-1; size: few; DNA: TGCAGTGCTAGAAAGAACACTGAAGCTTTCTTT; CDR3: CSARKNTEAFF
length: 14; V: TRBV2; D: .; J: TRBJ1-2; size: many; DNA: TGTGCCAGCACTGAAGGGGGGACAACTAGGGGCTACACCTTC; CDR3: CASTEGGTTRGYTF
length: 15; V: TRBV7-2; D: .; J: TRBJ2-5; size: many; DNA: TGTGCCAGCAGCTTAGTAACCCGGCGGGAAGAGACCCAGTACTTC; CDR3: CASSLVTRREETQYF
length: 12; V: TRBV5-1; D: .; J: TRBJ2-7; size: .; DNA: TGCGCCAGCAGCTTGGGGGAGTCCGAGCAGTACTTC; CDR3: CASSLGESEQYF
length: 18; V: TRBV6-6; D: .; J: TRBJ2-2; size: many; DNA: TGTGCCAGCAGTTACTCGAAAGGGCTGGGGTGGGGGACCGGGGAGCTGTTTTTT; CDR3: CASSYSKGLGWGTGELFF
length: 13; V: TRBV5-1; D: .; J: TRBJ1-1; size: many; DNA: TGCGCCAGCAGCTTGGGCGAGACCACTGAAGCTTTCTTT; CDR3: CASSLGETTEAFF
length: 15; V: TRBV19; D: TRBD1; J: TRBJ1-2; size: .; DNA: TGTGCCAGTAGCCTAGGCGGGACAGGATACGATGGCTACACCTTC; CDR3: CASSLGGTGYDGYTF
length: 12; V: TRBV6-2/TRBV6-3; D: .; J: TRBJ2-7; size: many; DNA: TGTGCCAGCAGTTGGACCGCCTACGAGCAGTACTTC; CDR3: CASSWTAYEQYF
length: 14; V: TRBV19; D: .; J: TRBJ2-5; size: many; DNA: TGTGCCAGTAGCCGGACCCCTTACCAAGAGACCCAGTACTTC; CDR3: CASSRTPYQETQYF
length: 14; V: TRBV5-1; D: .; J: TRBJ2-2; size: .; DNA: TGCGCCAGCAGCTGGGACTTTAACACCGGGGAGCTGTTTTTT; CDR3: CASSWDFNTGELFF
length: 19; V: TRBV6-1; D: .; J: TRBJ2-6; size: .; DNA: TGTGCCAGCAAGCCCCTCATTCAGGGTCTTATCTCTGGGGCCAACGTCCTGACTTTC; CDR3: CASKPLIQGLISGANVLTF
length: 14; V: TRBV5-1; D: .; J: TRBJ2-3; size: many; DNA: TGCGCCAGCAGCTTGAGCACAGGGTCCGATACGCAGTATTTT; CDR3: CASSLSTGSDTQYF
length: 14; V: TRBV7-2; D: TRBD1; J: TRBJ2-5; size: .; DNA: TGTGCCAGCAGCTTCAGGGGGCCCCAAGAGACCCAGTACTTC; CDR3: CASSFRGPQETQYF
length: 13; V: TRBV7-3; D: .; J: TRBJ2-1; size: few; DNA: TGTGCCAGCAGGCCCCCCGGGAACAATGAGCAGTTCTTC; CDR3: CASRPPGNNEQFF
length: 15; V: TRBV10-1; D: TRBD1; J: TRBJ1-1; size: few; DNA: TGCGCCAGCAGTGAGTCTGACAGGGAAAACACTGAAGCTTTCTTT; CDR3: CASSESDRENTEAFF
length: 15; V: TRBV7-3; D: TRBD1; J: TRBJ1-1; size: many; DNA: TGTGCCAGCAGCCGCCGGGGACAGGGCCTCACTGAAGCTTTCTTT; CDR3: CASSRRGQGLTEAFF
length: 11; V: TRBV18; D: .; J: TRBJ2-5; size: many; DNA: TGTGCCAGCTCACCACGGGAGACCCAGTACTTC; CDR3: CASSPRETQYF
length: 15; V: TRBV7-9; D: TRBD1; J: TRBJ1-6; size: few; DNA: TGTGCCAGCAGCTTAGTGGGACAGGCTAATTCACCCCTCCACTTT; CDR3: CASSLVGQANSPLHF
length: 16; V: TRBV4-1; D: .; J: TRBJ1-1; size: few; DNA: TGCGCCAGCAGCCAAGATACAGGGAGGATGGACACTGAAGCTTTCTTT; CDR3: CASSQDTGRMDTEAFF
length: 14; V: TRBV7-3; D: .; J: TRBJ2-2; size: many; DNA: TGTGCCAGCAGCCGGAGGGCCGCGGACGGGGAGCTGTTTTTT; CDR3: CASSRRAADGELFF
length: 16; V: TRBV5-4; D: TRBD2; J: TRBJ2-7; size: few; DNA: TGTGCCAGCAGCCCCGGGCGGCTAGCGGGACCCCAGGAGCAGTACTTC; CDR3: CASSPGRLAGPQEQYF
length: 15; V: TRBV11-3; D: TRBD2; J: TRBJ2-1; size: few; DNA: TGTGCCAGCAGCCGCGGACTAGCGGGAGTGGATGAGCAGTTCTTC; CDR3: CASSRGLAGVDEQFF
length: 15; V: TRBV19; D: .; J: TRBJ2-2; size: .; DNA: TGTGCCAGTAGTCGAAGTGACAGGCGGACCGGGGAGCTGTTTTTT; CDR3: CASSRSDRRTGELFF
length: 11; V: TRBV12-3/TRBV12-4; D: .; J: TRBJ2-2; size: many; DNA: TGTGCCTGCCGGGACACCGGGGAGCTGTTTTTT; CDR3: CACRDTGELFF
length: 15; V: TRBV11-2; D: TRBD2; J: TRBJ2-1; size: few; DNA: TGTGCCAGCAGCTTAGAAGCGGGAGGGCGGAATGAGCAGTTCTTC; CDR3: CASSLEAGGRNEQFF
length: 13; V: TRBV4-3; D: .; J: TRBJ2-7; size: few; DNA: TGCGCCAGCAGCCAAGTGGGGGGCGGCGAGCAGTACTTC; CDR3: CASSQVGGGEQYF
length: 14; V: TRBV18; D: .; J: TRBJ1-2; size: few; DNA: TGTGCCAGCTCACCACCACGGGGGAGTGATGGCTACACCTTC; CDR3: CASSPPRGSDGYTF
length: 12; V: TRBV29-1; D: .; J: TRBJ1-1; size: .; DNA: TGCAGCGTAGGGACGGGGAACACTGAAGCTTTCTTT; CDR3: CSVGTGNTEAFF
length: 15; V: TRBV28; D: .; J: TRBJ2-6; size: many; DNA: TGTGCCAGCAGTTTGCTCAGCTCTGGGGCCAACGTCCTGACTTTC; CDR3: CASSLLSSGANVLTF
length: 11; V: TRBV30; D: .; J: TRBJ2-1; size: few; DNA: TGTGCCTGGGCCGAATTCGTAGAGCAGTTCTTC; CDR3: CAWAEFVEQFF
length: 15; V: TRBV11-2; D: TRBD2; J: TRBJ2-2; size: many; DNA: TGTGCCAGCAGCTTAACGGGAGGGTACACCGGGGAGCTGTTTTTT; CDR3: CASSLTGGYTGELFF
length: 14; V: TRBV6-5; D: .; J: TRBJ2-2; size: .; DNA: TGTGCCAGCCGTTCGGGGGGCCGGGCCGGGGAGCTGTTTTTT; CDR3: CASRSGGRAGELFF
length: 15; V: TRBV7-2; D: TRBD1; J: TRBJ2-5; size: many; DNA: TGTGCCAGCAGCCCCCGGACAGGGGGCGCGGAGACCCAGTACTTC; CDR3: CASSPRTGGAETQYF
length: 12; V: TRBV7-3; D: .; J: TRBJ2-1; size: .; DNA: TGTGCCAGCAGCTTAAATAGCAATGAGCAGTTCTTC; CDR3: CASSLNSNEQFF
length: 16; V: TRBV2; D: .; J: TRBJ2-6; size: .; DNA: TGTGCCAGCAGTGACAGGGAGCCCTCTGGGGCCAACGTCCTGACTTTC; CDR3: CASSDREPSGANVLTF
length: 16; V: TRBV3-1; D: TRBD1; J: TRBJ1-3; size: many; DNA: TGTGCCAGCAGCCAATTTCTTACAGGGGGCGGACACACCATATATTTT; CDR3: CASSQFLTGGGHTIYF
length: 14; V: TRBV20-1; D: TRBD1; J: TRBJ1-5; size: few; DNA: TGCAGTGCCCTGGGACAGGGGGTCTTTCAGCCCCAGCATTTT; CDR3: CSALGQGVFQPQHF
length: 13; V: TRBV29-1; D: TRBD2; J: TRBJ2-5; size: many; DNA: TGCAGCGTTGACTCGGTAGCGGGAGAGACCCAGTACTTC; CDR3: CSVDSVAGETQYF